Shown below are 25 T cell receptor beta chains from a single sample sequenced in a study of blood T cell repertoires in COVID-19. Method: immunoSEQ multiplex PCR; TCRdb's copy keeps in-frame clones and lacks some. This table holds 140,000 to 150,000 clones, 75% to 90% found once. The specimen was peripheral blood. The receptors stem from a human donor in a cohort sampled during active COVID-19.

The chain links TRBV12-3 or TRBV12-4 to TRBJ1-4, with D uncertain. Trimming removed 3 bases at V and 8 bases at J, with 10 bases between. This CDR3 region has 13 residues. CDR3 loop: CASSFPVGEKLFF. Written as DNA, the CDR3 is TGTGCCAGCAGTTTCCCGGTGGGCGAAAAACTGTTTTTT.

The chain couples TRBV28 to TRBJ2-1, with 9 bases that match TRBD1. Germline lookup yields CDR1 MDHEN and CDR2 SYDVKM. V shed 7 bases and J 2 bases; nucleotides not matched to a gene: 6. The CDR3 loop spans 15 amino acids. Here the CDR3 reads CASTKDRGAYNEQFF. CDR3 in DNA: TGTGCCAGCACCAAGGACAGGGGCGCCTACAATGAGCAGTTCTTC.

The chain employs TRBV4-2 and TRBJ2-5; the D is unclear. This CDR3 region has 16 residues. The V end lost 0 bases, the J end lost 1 base, and 12 bases lay between the germline ends. CDR1 and CDR2 (germline): LGHNA, YNFKEQ. CDR3 DNA sequence: TGTGCCAGCAGCCAAGAGGGCGTCAGCTCCCAAGAGACCCAGTACTTC. Residues: CASSQEGVSSQETQYF.

The rearrangement uses TRBV2 and TRBJ1-2; TRBD1 might be the D (6 bases). The CDR3 extends over 14 amino acids. Germline lookup yields CDR1 SNHLY and CDR2 FYNNEI. The V and J ends lost 1 base and 6 bases respectively, with 12 bases between them. The CDR3 loop is CASSEVPGVHGYTF. DNA of the CDR3: TGTGCCAGCAGTGAAGTACCAGGGGTGCATGGCTACACCTTC. The whole variable domain, filled in from reference TRBV2 and TRBJ1-2, reads EPEVTQTPSHQVTQMGQEVILRCVPISNHLYFYWYRQILGQKVEFLVSFYNNEISEKSEIFDDQFSVERPDGSNFTLKIRSTKLEDSAMYFCASSEVPGVHGYTFGSGTRLTVV.

The V call is TRBV4-1, the J call TRBJ1-4, with D possibly matching TRBD1 (6 bases). Germline CDR1 reads MGHRA; CDR2 reads YSYEKL. The CDR3 loop spans 18 amino acids. The V end was cut by 0 bases, the J end by 7 bases, with 21 bases between. As DNA, the CDR3 is TGCGCCAGCAGCCAAGATATAGGTGCCGGGACATTAAGTGAAAAACTGTTTTTT. Protein sequence: CASSQDIGAGTLSEKLFF.

This clone appeared once. V and J are TRBV25-1 and TRBJ2-1, with D hard to call. There are 13 residues in the CDR3. V was cut by 2 bases and J by 8 bases, with 10 bases left in between. Germline V gives CDR1 MGHDK, CDR2 SYGVNS. CDR3 bases: TGTGCCAGCAGTGAAGGTTGGAGCGATGAGCAGTTCTTC. Translating gives CASSEGWSDEQFF.

The rearrangement links TRBV28 to TRBJ2-7; the match to TRBD2 covers 9 bases. CDR1 is MDHEN and CDR2 is SYDVKM in the germline V gene. V was clipped by 6 bases and J by 3 bases; unmatched bases: 9. CDR3 length equals 15 residues. Here the CDR3 reads CASRIRGGADYEQYF. For the CDR3, the DNA is TGTGCCAGCAGGATTCGCGGGGGGGCCGACTACGAGCAGTACTTC.

In this sample, this clone turned up a few times. The V and J genes are TRBV6-1 and TRBJ1-2, with 9 bases lining up with TRBD1. The CDR3 has 17 residues. Trimming cost V 1 base and J 4 bases; bases outside gene matches: 10. In germline, CDR1 is MNHNS, CDR2 SASEGT. The CDR3 loop reads CASSEGVGTGYVYGYTF. CDR3 nucleotide sequence: TGTGCCAGCAGTGAAGGTGTTGGGACAGGGTATGTCTATGGCTACACCTTC.

This chain links TRBV7-8 with TRBJ2-3, with a weak D call TRBD2 (6 bases). CDR3 length equals 15 residues. V lost 4 bases to trimming and J lost 3 bases, with 14 bases between them. Germline values: CDR1 SGHVS, CDR2 FQNEAQ. In DNA form, the CDR3 reads TGTGCCAGCAGCTCCCGGGGGAGTTCTACAGATACGCAGTATTTT. Translation: CASSSRGSSTDTQYF.

CDR3 loop: CASSLGARGYEQYV. The CDR3, as DNA: TGTGCCAGCAGTTTAGGGGCTAGGGGCTACGAGCAGTACGTC. This chain links TRBV27 with TRBJ2-7; D may be TRBD1 (5 bases). The CDR3 is made up of 14 amino acids. Germline lookup yields CDR1 MNHEY and CDR2 SMNVEV (reference sequence). Trimming took 2 bases from V and 3 from J, leaving 11 bases between them.

This chain joins TRBV5-1 and TRBJ2-5, with 8 nucleotides matching TRBD1. V was pared by 0 bases and J by 5 bases, with 6 bases of the junction left unmatched. This CDR3 is 15 amino acids long. Looked up from germline, CDR1 is SGHRS and CDR2 is YFSETQ. CDR3 sequence: CASSLVTGGPETQYF. CDR3 bases: TGCGCCAGCAGCTTGGTTACAGGGGGACCCGAGACCCAGTACTTC.

This clone was observed once. CDR3 region: CATRGGGHQPQHF. The CDR3 nucleotides read TGTGCCACCCGCGGGGGGGGCCATCAGCCCCAGCATTTT. This chain links TRBV19 with TRBJ1-5; D possibly corresponds to TRBD1 (6 bases). With 10 bases removed from V and 5 bases from J, the gap between germline ends came to 15 bases. The CDR3 length is 13 residues. Germline V gene sequence: CDR1 LNHDA, CDR2 SQIVND (reference sequence).

The sample holds one count of this clone. The genes are TRBV4-2 and TRBJ2-2; maybe TRBD2 (7 bases). The V end was cut by 0 bases, the J end by 1 base, with 12 bases between. Looked up from germline, CDR1 is LGHNA and CDR2 is YNFKEQ. This CDR3 is built from 17 residues. Here the CDR3 DNA reads TGTGCCAGCAGCCAAGAGGGGGGGCGTCTGAACACCGGGGAGCTGTTTTTT. This codes for CASSQEGGRLNTGELFF.

J is TRBJ2-3 and V is TRBV2; maybe TRBD2 (5 bases). V shed 3 bases and J shed 4 bases, with 20 bases lying between them. The CDR3 has 17 amino acids. The germline V gene encodes CDR1 SNHLY and CDR2 FYNNEI. For the CDR3, the DNA is TGTGCCAGCAGTGACCCGGGTGAGGTACCGGGATCAGATACGCAGTATTTT. As protein: CASSDPGEVPGSDTQYF.

This clone appeared a few times. The V gene is TRBV28, the J gene TRBJ1-5; 9 nucleotides line up with TRBD1. The germline gives CDR1 MDHEN, CDR2 SYDVKM. The V gene end was trimmed by 3 bases and the J gene end by 1 base; junction bases not matched to a gene: 4. CDR3 length: 16 amino acids. The CDR3: CASSLDRGWSNQPQHF. The CDR3 DNA reads as TGTGCCAGCAGTTTGGACAGGGGTTGGAGCAATCAGCCCCAGCATTTT.

This chain uses TRBV28 with TRBJ2-4; no clear D gene. The V and J ends lost 6 bases and 0 bases respectively, with 15 bases between them. CDR1 MDHEN and CDR2 SYDVKM come from the germline V gene. CDR3 length: 16 amino acids. The CDR3 protein is CASSKDRGRAKNIQYF. CDR3 bases: TGTGCCAGCAGCAAAGATCGAGGTAGAGCCAAAAACATTCAGTACTTC.

This clone is a singleton in its sample. The chain uses TRBV10-1 and TRBJ1-1; D is uncertain. CDR3 length: 18 residues. Trimming took off 3 bases at V and 4 bases at J, with 24 bases between the two ends. CDR1 and CDR2 (germline): WNHNN, SYGVQD (reference sequence). The CDR3 protein is CASSEGRRVTHDATEAFF. The CDR3 coding sequence is TGCGCCAGCAGTGAAGGGCGGAGGGTGACCCATGATGCCACTGAAGCTTTCTTT.

This clone was found once. This chain links TRBV9 with TRBJ2-1; 7 positions match TRBD2. There are 16 residues in the CDR3. Losses at the gene ends were 0 bases for V and 8 bases for J; bases not matched to a gene: 11. Germline V gene data show CDR1 as SGDLS and CDR2 as YYNGEE. CDR3 protein: CASSVGTSGNRDEQFF. In nucleotides, the CDR3 is TGTGCCAGCAGCGTAGGCACCAGCGGGAACCGTGATGAGCAGTTCTTC.

The chain links TRBV30 to TRBJ1-2, with D perhaps TRBD1 (6 bases). From germline, CDR1 is GTSNPN and CDR2 SVGIG (reference sequence). Trimming stripped 3 bases from V and 6 bases from J, with 17 bases between. The CDR3 length is 14 residues. The CDR3 DNA is TGTGCCTGGAGCCGATACAGGGTAGGAGATGGCTACACCTTC. This codes for CAWSRYRVGDGYTF.

The genes are TRBV24-1 and TRBJ2-3, with 8 bases aligning to TRBD1. V lost 7 bases to trimming and J lost 1 base; unmatched junction nucleotides: 6. This CDR3 comprises 15 residues. Germline CDR1 and CDR2: KGHDR and SFDVKD. In nucleotides, the CDR3 is TGTGCCACCAGCGGACAGGGTATGGGCACAGATACGCAGTATTTT. This codes for CATSGQGMGTDTQYF.

This chain links TRBV12-3 or TRBV12-4 with TRBJ1-1; a weak D match, TRBD1 (6 bases). The CDR3 contains 13 residues. V was pared by 5 bases and J by 2 bases, with 9 bases between. CDR3 sequence (DNA): TGTGCCAGCAGTAGGGGGGGAAACACTGAAGCTTTCTTT. Translated, it gives CASSRGGNTEAFF.

The chain couples TRBV3-1 (or the pseudogene TRBV3-2) to TRBJ1-2; 8 bases are shared with TRBD1. This CDR3 spans 15 amino acids. In germline, CDR1 is LGHDT, CDR2 YNNKEL (reference sequence). Trimming removed 0 bases from V and 8 bases from J; junction bases left unmatched: 8. CDR3: CASSQDLTGAFGYTF. CDR3 in DNA: TGTGCCAGCAGCCAAGATCTGACAGGGGCGTTCGGCTACACCTTC.

The J gene is TRBJ2-1, the V gene TRBV7-3; unclear D gene. CDR3 length: 13 residues. V was shortened by 5 bases and J by 8 bases, with 13 bases between the two germline ends. CDR1 and CDR2 (germline): SGHTA, FQGTGA. CDR3 bases: TGTGCCAGCAGCCCCTCGGGTTCGGATGAGCAGTTCTTC. Translated: CASSPSGSDEQFF.

The chain recombines TRBV7-2 with TRBJ2-7; maybe TRBD1 (7 bases). This CDR3 has 12 amino acids. The V and J ends lost 5 bases and 6 bases respectively, with 11 bases between them. Germline-derived CDR1 and CDR2 are SGHTA and FQGNSA. The CDR3 DNA sequence: TGTGCCAGCAGCCCAGGGGGGCCCGAGCAGTACTTC. This translates into CASSPGGPEQYF.

The rearrangement uses TRBV11-1 and TRBJ2-1; a possible D gene is TRBD1 (5 bases). The germline CDR1 and CDR2 sequences are SGHAT and FQDESV (reference sequence). The CDR3 is 15 amino acids. V lost 5 bases to trimming and J lost 4 bases, with 15 bases between them. CDR3 sequence: CASSQMQGGYNEQFF. The DNA for the CDR3 is TGTGCCAGCAGCCAGATGCAGGGTGGGTACAATGAGCAGTTCTTC.